One sample yielded the 3 T cell receptor beta chains listed below, sequenced in a study of cytomegalovirus exposure and HLA in healthy donors. PCR primers comprised 60 Vbeta and 13 Jbeta primers. TCRdb's table, derived via immunoSEQ multiplex PCR, lists solely in-frame clones and lacks some. This sample yields approximately 280,000 clones, of which 86% are seen a single time; 4% belongs to the top ten. Input material: PBMCs. The receptors originated from a man aged 40-49 years in good health and CMV-seropositive.

The V gene is TRBV5-6, the J gene TRBJ2-7; D might be TRBD2 (6 bases). CDR3 length: 13 amino acids. Trimming left V 5 bases short and J 5 bases short, with 14 bases between. From germline, CDR1 is SGHDT and CDR2 YYEEEE. CDR3 DNA sequence: TGTGCCAGCAGGACCGGGAGTATCAACGAGCAGTACTTC. Amino acid sequence: CASRTGSINEQYF.

The chain carries TRBV6-5 and TRBJ1-1; 7 bases are a match to TRBD1. With 8 bases clipped from V and 1 base from J, the junction kept 4 bases outside the gene matches. The CDR3 sequence is 13 residues long. From germline, CDR1 is MNHEY and CDR2 SVGAGI. DNA for the CDR3: TGTGCCAGCGCGGGACAGCCGAACACTGAAGCTTTCTTT. This gives the protein CASAGQPNTEAFF.

DNA for the CDR3: TGCAGTGCTCCAAGTAGCGGGCGGCAGTTCTTC. The encoded protein is CSAPSSGRQFF. J is TRBJ2-1 and V is TRBV20-1; TRBD2 aligns across 7 bases. Trimming at V came to 5 bases and at J to 12 bases, leaving 7 bases not matched to a gene. The CDR3 has 11 amino acids. The germline CDR1 and CDR2 sequences are DFQATT and SNEGSKA (reference sequence).